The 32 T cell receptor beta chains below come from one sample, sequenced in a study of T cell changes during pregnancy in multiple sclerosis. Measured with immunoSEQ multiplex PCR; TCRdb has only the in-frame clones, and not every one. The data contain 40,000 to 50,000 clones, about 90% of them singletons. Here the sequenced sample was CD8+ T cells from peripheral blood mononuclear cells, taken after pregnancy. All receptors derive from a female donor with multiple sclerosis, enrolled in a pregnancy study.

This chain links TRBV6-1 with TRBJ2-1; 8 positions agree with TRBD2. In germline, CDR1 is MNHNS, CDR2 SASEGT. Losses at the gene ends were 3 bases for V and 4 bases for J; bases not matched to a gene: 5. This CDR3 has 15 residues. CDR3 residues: CASSEELAEYNEQFF. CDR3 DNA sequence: TGTGCCAGCAGTGAGGAACTAGCGGAATACAATGAGCAGTTCTTC.

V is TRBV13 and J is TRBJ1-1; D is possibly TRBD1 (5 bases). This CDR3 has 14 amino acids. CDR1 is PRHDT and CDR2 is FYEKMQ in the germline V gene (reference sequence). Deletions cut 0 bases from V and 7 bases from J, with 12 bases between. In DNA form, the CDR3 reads TGTGCCAGCAGCTTAGGACAGGTAGGCAGTGAAGCTTTCTTT. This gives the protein CASSLGQVGSEAFF.

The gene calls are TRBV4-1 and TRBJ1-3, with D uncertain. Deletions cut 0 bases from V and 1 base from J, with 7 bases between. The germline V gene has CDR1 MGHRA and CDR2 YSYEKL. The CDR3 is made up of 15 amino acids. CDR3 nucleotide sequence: TGCGCCAGCAGCCAAGATCCGGGTTCTGGAAACACCATATATTTT. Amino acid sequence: CASSQDPGSGNTIYF.

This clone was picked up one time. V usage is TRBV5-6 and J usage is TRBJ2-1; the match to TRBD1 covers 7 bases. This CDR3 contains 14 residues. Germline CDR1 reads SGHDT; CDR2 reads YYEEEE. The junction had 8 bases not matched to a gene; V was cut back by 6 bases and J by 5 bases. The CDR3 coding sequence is TGTGCCAGCACCTCCGGGACAGCAAACAATGAGCAGTTCTTC. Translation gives CASTSGTANNEQFF.

For the CDR3, the DNA is TGTGCCAGCAGCGCCCTAGCGGGGGCCTTCCCCTACGAGCAGTACTTC. Amino acid sequence: CASSALAGAFPYEQYF. The V gene is TRBV7-9, the J gene TRBJ2-7, with 10 bases aligning to TRBD2. V lost 5 bases, J lost 2 bases, and 9 bases stayed unmatched. Germline lookup yields CDR1 SEHNR and CDR2 FQNEAQ (reference sequence). The CDR3 is made up of 16 amino acids.

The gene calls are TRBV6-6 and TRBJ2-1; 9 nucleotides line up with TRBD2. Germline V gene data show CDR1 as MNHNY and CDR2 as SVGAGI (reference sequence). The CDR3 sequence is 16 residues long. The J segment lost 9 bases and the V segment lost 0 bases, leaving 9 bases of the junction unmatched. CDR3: CASSYSYVVAGVEQFF. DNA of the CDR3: TGTGCCAGCAGTTACTCCTACGTGGTAGCGGGGGTTGAGCAGTTCTTC.

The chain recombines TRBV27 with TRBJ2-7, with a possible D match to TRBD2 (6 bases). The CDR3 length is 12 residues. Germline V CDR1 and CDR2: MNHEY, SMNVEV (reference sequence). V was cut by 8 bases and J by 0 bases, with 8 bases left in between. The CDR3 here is CASRGASYEQYF. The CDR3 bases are TGTGCCAGCCGCGGGGCCTCCTACGAGCAGTACTTC.

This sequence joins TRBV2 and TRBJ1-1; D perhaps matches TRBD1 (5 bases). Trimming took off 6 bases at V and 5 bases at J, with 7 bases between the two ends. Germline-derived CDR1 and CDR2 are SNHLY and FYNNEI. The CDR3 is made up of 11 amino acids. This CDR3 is CASRGGTEAFF. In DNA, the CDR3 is TGTGCCAGCAGGGGGGGGACTGAAGCTTTCTTT.

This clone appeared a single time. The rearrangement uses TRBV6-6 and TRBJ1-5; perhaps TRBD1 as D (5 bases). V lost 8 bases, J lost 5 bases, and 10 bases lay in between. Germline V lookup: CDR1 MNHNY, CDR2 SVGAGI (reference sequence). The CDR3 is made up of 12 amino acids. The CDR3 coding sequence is TGTGCCAGCGGGCAGGGTGATCAGCCCCAGCATTTT. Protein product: CASGQGDQPQHF.

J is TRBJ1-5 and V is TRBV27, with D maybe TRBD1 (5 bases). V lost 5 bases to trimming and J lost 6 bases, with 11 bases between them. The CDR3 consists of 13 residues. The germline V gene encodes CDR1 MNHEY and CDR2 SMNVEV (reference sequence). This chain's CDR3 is CASSLGVSQPQHF. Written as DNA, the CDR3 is TGTGCCAGCAGTCTAGGGGTATCTCAGCCCCAGCATTTT.

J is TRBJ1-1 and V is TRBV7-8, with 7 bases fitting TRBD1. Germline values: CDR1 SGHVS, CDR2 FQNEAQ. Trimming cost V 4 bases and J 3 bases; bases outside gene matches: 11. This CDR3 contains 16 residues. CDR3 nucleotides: TGTGCCAGCAGCTCCATCGACAGGGCTGGGGACACTGAAGCTTTCTTT. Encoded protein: CASSSIDRAGDTEAFF.

The CDR3 protein is CSATNSYGYTF. The CDR3 DNA is TGCAGCGCAACTAATAGCTATGGCTACACCTTC. V usage is TRBV29-1 and J usage is TRBJ1-2; D is unclear. This CDR3 region has 11 residues. CDR1 and CDR2 (germline): SQVTM, ANQGSEA. V lost 7 bases and J 4 bases, leaving 10 bases between the germline ends.

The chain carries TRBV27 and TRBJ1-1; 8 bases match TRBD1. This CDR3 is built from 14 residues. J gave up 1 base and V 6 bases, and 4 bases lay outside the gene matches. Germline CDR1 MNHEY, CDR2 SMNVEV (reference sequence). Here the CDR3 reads CASRSGTGNTEAFF. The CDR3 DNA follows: TGTGCCAGCAGATCCGGGACAGGGAACACTGAAGCTTTCTTT.

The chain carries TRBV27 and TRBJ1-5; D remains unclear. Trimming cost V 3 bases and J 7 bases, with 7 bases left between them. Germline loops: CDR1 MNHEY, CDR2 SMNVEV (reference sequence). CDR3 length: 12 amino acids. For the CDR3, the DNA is TGTGCCAGCAGTTTCGGCGGACAGCCCCAGCATTTT. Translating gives CASSFGGQPQHF.

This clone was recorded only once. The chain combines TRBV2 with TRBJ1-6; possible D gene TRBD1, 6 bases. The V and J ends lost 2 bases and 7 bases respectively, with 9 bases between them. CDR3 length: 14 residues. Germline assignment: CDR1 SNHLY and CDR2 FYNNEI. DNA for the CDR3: TGTGCCAGCAGTGAAAACAGGGAGAATTCACCCCTCCACTTT. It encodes CASSENRENSPLHF.

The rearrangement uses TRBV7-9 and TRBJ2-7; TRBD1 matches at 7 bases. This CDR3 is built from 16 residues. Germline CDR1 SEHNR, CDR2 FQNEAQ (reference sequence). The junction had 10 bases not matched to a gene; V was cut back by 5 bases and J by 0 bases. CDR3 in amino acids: CASSPGTELHSYEQYF. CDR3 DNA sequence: TGTGCCAGCAGCCCAGGGACAGAATTACACTCCTACGAGCAGTACTTC.

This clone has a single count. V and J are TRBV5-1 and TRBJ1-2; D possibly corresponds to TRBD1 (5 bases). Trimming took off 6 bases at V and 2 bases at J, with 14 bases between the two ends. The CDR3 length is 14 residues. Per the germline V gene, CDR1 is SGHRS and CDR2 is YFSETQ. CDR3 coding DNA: TGCGCCAGCAATCGCGGGGCGCGAAACTATGGCTACACCTTC. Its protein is CASNRGARNYGYTF.

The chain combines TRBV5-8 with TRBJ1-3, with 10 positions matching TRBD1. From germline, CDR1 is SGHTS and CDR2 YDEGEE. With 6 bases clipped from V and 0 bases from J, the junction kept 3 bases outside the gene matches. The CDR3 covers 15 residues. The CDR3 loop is CASTDRGYSGNTIYF. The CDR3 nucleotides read TGTGCCAGCACGGACAGGGGGTACTCTGGAAACACCATATATTTT.

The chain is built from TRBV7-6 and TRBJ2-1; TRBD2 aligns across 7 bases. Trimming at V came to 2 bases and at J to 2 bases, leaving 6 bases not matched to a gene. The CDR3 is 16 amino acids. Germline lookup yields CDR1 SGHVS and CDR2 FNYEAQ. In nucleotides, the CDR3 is TGTGCCAGCAGCTTATTGAGCGGGGCTACCTACAATGAGCAGTTCTTC. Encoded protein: CASSLLSGATYNEQFF.

The CDR3 loop is CASSYIDPGGNSPLHF. The CDR3 DNA sequence: TGTGCCAGCAGTTACATAGACCCAGGGGGTAATTCACCCCTCCACTTT. V is TRBV6-5 and J is TRBJ1-6; 7 nucleotides line up with TRBD1. This CDR3 spans 16 amino acids. With 2 bases clipped from V and 6 bases from J, the junction kept 7 bases outside the gene matches. CDR1 and CDR2 (germline): MNHEY, SVGAGI.

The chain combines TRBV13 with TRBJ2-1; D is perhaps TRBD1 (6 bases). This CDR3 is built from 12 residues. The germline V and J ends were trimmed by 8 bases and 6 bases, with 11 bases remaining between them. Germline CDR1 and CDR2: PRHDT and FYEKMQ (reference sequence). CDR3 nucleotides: TGTGCCAGCGGGGGCCGGCGCAATGAGCAGTTCTTC. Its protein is CASGGRRNEQFF.

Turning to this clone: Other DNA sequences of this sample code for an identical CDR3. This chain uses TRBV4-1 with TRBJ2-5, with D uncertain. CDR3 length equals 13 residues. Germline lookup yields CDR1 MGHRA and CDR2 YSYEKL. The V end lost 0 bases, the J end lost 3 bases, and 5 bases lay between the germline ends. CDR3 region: CASSQDPEETQYF. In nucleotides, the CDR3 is TGCGCCAGCAGCCAAGATCCAGAAGAGACCCAGTACTTC.

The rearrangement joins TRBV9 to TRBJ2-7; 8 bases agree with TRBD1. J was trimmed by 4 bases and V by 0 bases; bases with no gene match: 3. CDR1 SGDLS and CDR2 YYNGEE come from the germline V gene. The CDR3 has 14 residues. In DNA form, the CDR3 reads TGTGCCAGCAGCGTAGCCGGGACAGGATACGAGCAGTACTTC. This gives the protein CASSVAGTGYEQYF.

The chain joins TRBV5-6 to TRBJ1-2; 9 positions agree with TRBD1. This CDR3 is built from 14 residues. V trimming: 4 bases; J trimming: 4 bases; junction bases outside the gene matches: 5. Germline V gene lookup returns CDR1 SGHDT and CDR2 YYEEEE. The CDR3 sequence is CASSQGQGVYGYTF. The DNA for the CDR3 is TGTGCCAGCAGCCAGGGACAGGGAGTCTATGGCTACACCTTC.

DNA of the CDR3: TGTGCCAGCAGCTTGGTAGCGGAGAGCAATCAGCCCCAGCATTTT. The encoded protein is CASSLVAESNQPQHF. The genes are TRBV5-5 and TRBJ1-5; D uncertain. CDR1 is SGHKS, CDR2 YYEKEE, per germline (reference sequence). The CDR3 has 15 amino acids. Trimming left V 0 bases short and J 1 base short, with 8 bases between.

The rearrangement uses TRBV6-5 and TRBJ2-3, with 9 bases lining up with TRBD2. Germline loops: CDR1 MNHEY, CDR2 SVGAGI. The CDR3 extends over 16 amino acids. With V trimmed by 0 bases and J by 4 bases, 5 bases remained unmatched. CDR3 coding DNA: TGTGCCAGCAGTTACTCGACGCGGGGGGGCCCAGATACGCAGTATTTT. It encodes CASSYSTRGGPDTQYF.

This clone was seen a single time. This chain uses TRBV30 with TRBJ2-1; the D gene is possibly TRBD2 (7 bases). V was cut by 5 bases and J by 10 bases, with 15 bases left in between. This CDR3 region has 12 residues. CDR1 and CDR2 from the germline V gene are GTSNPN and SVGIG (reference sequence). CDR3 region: CAWEGGREEQFF. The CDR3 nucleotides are TGTGCCTGGGAGGGGGGGAGGGAGGAGCAGTTCTTC.

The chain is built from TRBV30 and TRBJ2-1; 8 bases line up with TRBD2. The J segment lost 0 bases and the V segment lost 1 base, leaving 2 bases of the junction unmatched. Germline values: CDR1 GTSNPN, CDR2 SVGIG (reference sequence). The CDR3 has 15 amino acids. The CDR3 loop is CAWSESGSSYNEQFF. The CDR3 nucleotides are TGTGCCTGGAGTGAAAGCGGGAGCTCCTACAATGAGCAGTTCTTC.

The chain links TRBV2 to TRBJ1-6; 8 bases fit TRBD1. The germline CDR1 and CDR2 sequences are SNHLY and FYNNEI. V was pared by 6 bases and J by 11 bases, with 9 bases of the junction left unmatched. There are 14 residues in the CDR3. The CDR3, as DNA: TGTGCCAGCAGCGCCGGACAGGGTAGGGCACCCCTCCACTTT. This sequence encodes CASSAGQGRAPLHF.

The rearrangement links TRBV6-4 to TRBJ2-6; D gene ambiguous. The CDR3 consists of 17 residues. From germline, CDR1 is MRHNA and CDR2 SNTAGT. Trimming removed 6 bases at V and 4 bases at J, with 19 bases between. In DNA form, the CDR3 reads TGTGCCAGCAGCGCTACGCCTTCGGGTGACGGGGCCAACGTCCTGACTTTC. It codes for CASSATPSGDGANVLTF.

The chain's CDR3 is CASSPSTGTGDPYEQYF. CDR3 in DNA: TGTGCCAGCAGTCCCTCAACCGGGACAGGGGACCCCTACGAGCAGTACTTC. The genes are TRBV28 and TRBJ2-7; 10 bases are a match to TRBD1. Germline loops: CDR1 MDHEN, CDR2 SYDVKM. The CDR3 totals 17 residues. Germline trimming cut 5 bases from V and 2 bases from J; bases unmatched to any gene: 12.

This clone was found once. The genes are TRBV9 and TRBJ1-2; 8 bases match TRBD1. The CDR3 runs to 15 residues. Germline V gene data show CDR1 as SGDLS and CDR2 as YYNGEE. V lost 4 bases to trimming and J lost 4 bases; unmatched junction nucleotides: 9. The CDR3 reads CASSSDRGPSYGYTF. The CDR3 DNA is TGTGCCAGCAGCTCCGACAGGGGTCCATCCTATGGCTACACCTTC.